This T cell receptor (beta chain) stems from a study of blood T cell repertoires in COVID-19. Whole-study context: From T cells, B-cell-depleted T cells, or PBMCs came the material, which was cDNA or gDNA.

The CDR3 totals 13 residues. V was trimmed by 0 bases and J by 6 bases, leaving 6 bases between them. CDR1 is GTSNPN, CDR2 SVGIG, per germline (reference sequence). In the authors' workflow: It was from reference gene primer amplification that nucleated cell counts were estimated. Only in-frame clones appear in the TCRdb table, and some are missing; sequencing was by immunoSEQ multiplex PCR. Clone size and V and J calls were adopted from that table, with D and trimming inferred from the DNA. The sample records 270,000 or so clones, around 89% being singletons. About this clone: The same CDR3 also results from other DNA sequences found in this sample.

This rearrangement joins TRBV30 to TRBJ1-6, with D unclear. The TCR comes from a man aged 40-55 years with acute or convalescent COVID-19. The sample comprised peripheral blood. CDR3 nucleotide sequence: TGTGCCTGGAGTGTGCAGATTAATTCACCCCTCCACTTT. This translates into CAWSVQINSPLHF.